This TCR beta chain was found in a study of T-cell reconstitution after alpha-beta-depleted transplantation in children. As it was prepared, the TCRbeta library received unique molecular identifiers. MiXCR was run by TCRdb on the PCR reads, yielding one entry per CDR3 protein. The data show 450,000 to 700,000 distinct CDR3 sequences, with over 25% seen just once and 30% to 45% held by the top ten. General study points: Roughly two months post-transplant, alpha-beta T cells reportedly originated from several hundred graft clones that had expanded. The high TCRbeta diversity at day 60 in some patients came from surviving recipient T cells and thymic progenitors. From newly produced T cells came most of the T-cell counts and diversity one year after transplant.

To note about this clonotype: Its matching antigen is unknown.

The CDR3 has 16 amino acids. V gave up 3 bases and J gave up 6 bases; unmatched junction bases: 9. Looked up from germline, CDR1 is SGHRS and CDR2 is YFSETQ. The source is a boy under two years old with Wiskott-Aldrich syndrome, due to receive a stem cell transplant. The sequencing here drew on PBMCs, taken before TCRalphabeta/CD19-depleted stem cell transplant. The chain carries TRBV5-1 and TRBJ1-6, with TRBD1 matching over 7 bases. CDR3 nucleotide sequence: TGCGCCAGCAGCTCATCCGGGACAGCAATTAATTCACCCCTCCACTTT. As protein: CASSSSGTAINSPLHF.